The 8 T cell receptor beta chains below were found in one sample sequenced in a study of blood T cell repertoires in COVID-19. TCRdb's table, derived via immunoSEQ multiplex PCR, lists solely in-frame clones and lacks some. This sample has fewer than 700,000 clones, with approximately 88% found just once. Sequencing was done on a sample of peripheral blood. These receptors came from a woman in her forties or fifties with COVID-19, enrolled during active disease.

The rearrangement uses TRBV29-1 and TRBJ2-5; no definite D call. The CDR3 runs to 13 residues. Germline assignment: CDR1 SQVTM and CDR2 ANQGSEA. V shed 2 bases and J shed 5 bases, with 12 bases lying between them. CDR3 bases: TGCAGCGTTGAACTGTTCGTCTCGGAGACCCAGTACTTC. It encodes CSVELFVSETQYF.

The chain carries TRBV11-2 and TRBJ1-1; D is ambiguous. This CDR3 has 11 residues. Germline CDR1 is SGHAT and CDR2 is FQNNGV. V was trimmed by 8 bases and J by 4 bases, leaving 8 bases between them. In DNA, the CDR3 is TGTGCCAGCCTGGAGGGCACTGAAGCTTTCTTT. Amino acid sequence: CASLEGTEAFF. Combining the CDR3 with reference TRBV11-2 and TRBJ1-1 gives the whole variable domain EAGVAQSPRYKIIEKRQSVAFWCNPISGHATLYWYQQILGQGPKLLIQFQNNGVVDDSQLPKDRFSAERLKGVDSTLKIQPAKLEDSAVYLCASLEGTEAFFGQGTRLTVV.

The chain recombines TRBV7-9 with TRBJ2-7; D ambiguous. CDR1 and CDR2 (germline): SEHNR, FQNEAQ (reference sequence). The length of the CDR3 is 14 residues. Deletions cut 0 bases from V and 6 bases from J, with 12 bases between. The CDR3 nucleotides are TGTGCCAGCAGCTTAGCCGGCCAGGTGCCCGAGCAGTACTTC. Residues: CASSLAGQVPEQYF.

This chain joins TRBV2 and TRBJ1-4; 7 bases fit TRBD1. This CDR3 has 17 amino acids. Germline assignment: CDR1 SNHLY and CDR2 FYNNEI. V shed 4 bases, J shed 7 bases, and the junction held 15 bases outside the gene matches. Here the CDR3 reads CASSVGTDNLQSEKLFF. The CDR3 DNA is TGTGCCAGCAGTGTAGGGACAGACAACCTCCAGAGTGAAAAACTGTTTTTT.

The V gene is TRBV27, the J gene TRBJ1-2, with 9 bases aligning to TRBD1. Germline V gene data show CDR1 as MNHEY and CDR2 as SMNVEV (reference sequence). The CDR3 runs 15 residues. V trimming: 6 bases; J trimming: 2 bases; junction bases outside the gene matches: 7. DNA for the CDR3: TGTGCCAGCAGCCCTTATGGACAGGGGAACTATGGCTACACCTTC. Translating gives CASSPYGQGNYGYTF.

V and J are TRBV19 and TRBJ1-5; the match to TRBD1 covers 8 bases. The CDR3 sequence is 15 residues long. Trimming removed 4 bases from V and 5 bases from J; junction bases left unmatched: 7. Germline CDR1 and CDR2: LNHDA and SQIVND (reference sequence). The CDR3 DNA reads TGTGCCAGTAGTACCGGGACAGGTGGAGATCAGCCCCAGCATTTT. Residues: CASSTGTGGDQPQHF.

The chain combines TRBV4-2 with TRBJ2-7, with D perhaps matching TRBD2 (6 bases). V lost 2 bases and J 2 bases, leaving 16 bases between the germline ends. Per germline, CDR1 LGHNA and CDR2 YNFKEQ. The CDR3 sequence is 16 residues long. The CDR3 protein is CASSQPGLGGAYEQYF. As DNA, the CDR3 is TGTGCCAGCAGCCAACCTGGACTCGGGGGAGCCTACGAGCAGTACTTC.

J is TRBJ1-1 and V is TRBV25-1, with D unclear. The CDR3 contains 17 residues. Deletions cut 4 bases from V and 5 bases from J, with 23 bases between. Germline V gene sequence: CDR1 MGHDK, CDR2 SYGVNS. CDR3 bases: TGTGCCAGCAGTGCCCCCCTCGGGGAGGGAGGAAAGACTGAAGCTTTCTTT. Protein sequence: CASSAPLGEGGKTEAFF.